Listed below are T cell receptor beta chains from one sample, sequenced in a study of CD8 T cells in Susac syndrome. In TCRdb, the immunoSEQ multiplex PCR reads were re-called with MiXCR into one record per CDR3 protein. The repertoire holds around 110,000 distinct CDR3 sequences, with roughly 94% as singletons. The material sequenced was CD8+ T cells from PBMCs. The receptors stem from a human donor with Susac syndrome. Both conserved end residues are part of each CDR3. Each record gives: D gene, V gene, J gene, CDR3 DNA, CDR3 protein. A D gene is named only where the DNA matches it firmly.

TRBD1,TRBV20-1,TRBJ2-2,TGCAGTGCTAGAGGATCCTGGGACAGCCCTTCGGGCACCGGGGAGCTGTTTTTT,CSARGSWDSPSGTGELFF
NA,TRBV4-2,TRBJ2-7,TGTGCCAGCAGCCAAGATCTCCTAACCTACGAGCAGTACTTC,CASSQDLLTYEQYF
NA,TRBV4-1,TRBJ2-7,TGCGCCAGCAGCCAAGCGGGGGACTACGAGCAGTACTTC,CASSQAGDYEQYF
NA,TRBV19,TRBJ1-1,TGTGCCAGTAGTGTCGGGAATCTATTCACTGAAGCTTTCTTT,CASSVGNLFTEAFF
NA,TRBV7-9,TRBJ2-3,TGTGCCAGCAGATCCCCCGGGGTGAAGGCCCCAGATACGCAGTATTTT,CASRSPGVKAPDTQYF
NA,TRBV6-5,TRBJ1-6,TGTGCCAGCAGGAGCCGGGACGCTCATTCCTCACCCCTCCACTTT,CASRSRDAHSSPLHF
NA,TRBV12-3/TRBV12-4,TRBJ1-2,TGTGCCAGCAGTACAGGGATAACGAACTATGGCTACACCTTC,CASSTGITNYGYTF
NA,TRBV29-1,TRBJ2-7,TGCAGCGTCGAATTCGGAGGCAGGGGTCGTCGGTACGAGCAGTACTTC,CSVEFGGRGRRYEQYF
TRBD1,TRBV6-5,TRBJ2-7,TGTGCCAGCAGTTACTCAGGACAGGGGGACTACGAGCAGTACTTC,CASSYSGQGDYEQYF
NA,TRBV10-3,TRBJ2-5,TGTGCCATCAGTGATCCTGCGGGGGCCCAAGAGACCCAGTACTTC,CAISDPAGAQETQYF
NA,TRBV20-1,TRBJ1-4,TGCAGTGCTAGCCCACCCGAGGGTTACGGAAAACTGTTTTTT,CSASPPEGYGKLFF
NA,TRBV24-1,TRBJ2-3,TGTGCCACCTCCGCGGGCGCAGATACGCAGTATTTT,CATSAGADTQYF
NA,TRBV5-1,TRBJ2-7,TGCGCCAGCAGCTTGTTCTTAGGGGCGGGTCACGAGCAGTACTTC,CASSLFLGAGHEQYF
NA,TRBV29-1,TRBJ2-2,TGCAGCGTTGAATCGGGAAGGACCGGGGAGCTGTTTTTT,CSVESGRTGELFF
TRBD2,TRBV4-3,TRBJ2-3,TGCGCCAGCAGCCAAGATCCGGCTAGCGGGGCGAGCACAGATACGCAGTATTTT,CASSQDPASGASTDTQYF
NA,TRBV4-1,TRBJ2-7,TGCGCCAGCAGCCAAGACCCCGACCGCGAGCAGTACTTC,CASSQDPDREQYF
NA,TRBV9,TRBJ2-1,TGTGCCAGCAGCCCTACGCGGGGTGGGAATGAGCAGTTCTTC,CASSPTRGGNEQFF
NA,TRBV11-2,TRBJ2-6,TGTGCCAGCAGCTTAGGGACACTAGGGGCCAACGTCCTGACTTTC,CASSLGTLGANVLTF
NA,TRBV13,TRBJ2-3,TGTGCCAGCAGCTCCGGGGGTAGCACAGATACGCAGTATTTT,CASSSGGSTDTQYF
TRBD1,TRBV12-3/TRBV12-4,TRBJ1-5,TGTGCCAGCAGTCCCGGACAGGGGGCTAATCAGCCCCAGCATTTT,CASSPGQGANQPQHF
NA,TRBV30,TRBJ2-7,TGTGCCTGGGGCACCATCTACGAGCAGTACTTC,CAWGTIYEQYF
TRBD1,TRBV20-1,TRBJ2-1,TGCAGTGCTCACCGGGACAGCTCCTACAATGAGCAGTTCTTC,CSAHRDSSYNEQFF